Below are 14 T cell receptor beta chains sequenced from a single sample in a study of ipilimumab plus nivolumab after autologous stem cell transplantation. Assay used: immunoSEQ multiplex PCR; TCRdb lists only in-frame clones, some missing. The sample holds roughly 43,000 clones, around nine tenths seen once. Sequencing used PBMCs, obtained in a trial of ipilimumab plus nivolumab as post-transplant consolidation. The receptors were sampled from a male donor with multiple myeloma.

This chain joins TRBV10-3 and TRBJ2-3; 7 bases match TRBD2. Germline loops: CDR1 ENHRY, CDR2 SYGVKD. Trimming at V came to 6 bases and at J to 3 bases, leaving 6 bases not matched to a gene. The CDR3 extends over 14 amino acids. CDR3 in amino acids: CAIRSRGDTDTQYF. The CDR3 DNA follows: TGTGCCATCAGATCCCGGGGGGATACAGATACGCAGTATTTT.

J is TRBJ1-2 and V is TRBV18; 11 nucleotides match TRBD1. The CDR3 consists of 17 residues. In germline, CDR1 is KGHSH, CDR2 LQKENI. V was clipped by 3 bases and J by 4 bases; unmatched bases: 10. CDR3 sequence reads: CASSPNRDRGTGYGYTF. CDR3 sequence (DNA): TGTGCCAGCTCACCGAATCGGGACAGGGGGACTGGCTATGGCTACACCTTC.

J is TRBJ1-5 and V is TRBV7-6, with 7 bases that match TRBD1. CDR3 length: 15 residues. The trim removed 6 bases at V and 5 bases at J, leaving 10 bases unmatched. CDR1 and CDR2 from the germline V gene are SGHVS and FNYEAQ. CDR3 amino acids: CASSKGTARDQPQHF. The CDR3 DNA sequence: TGTGCCAGCAGTAAAGGGACAGCAAGGGATCAGCCCCAGCATTTT.

The chain links TRBV6-4 to TRBJ1-1, with D possibly being TRBD1 (5 bases). CDR3 length: 14 residues. V gave up 8 bases and J gave up 0 bases, with 13 bases separating them. Germline values: CDR1 MRHNA, CDR2 SNTAGT. The CDR3 sequence: CASRSTDMNTEAFF. CDR3 nucleotide sequence: TGTGCCAGCCGCTCGACAGACATGAACACTGAAGCTTTCTTT.

V and J are TRBV19 and TRBJ2-1, with D hard to call. The ends were cut back, 2 bases at V and 7 bases at J, with 9 bases in the middle. CDR3 length: 13 residues. Germline CDR1 reads LNHDA; CDR2 reads SQIVND (reference sequence). The CDR3 loop reads CASSIPAGNEQFF. The CDR3 nucleotides read TGTGCCAGTAGTATACCTGCTGGGAATGAGCAGTTCTTC.

This rearrangement joins TRBV11-2 to TRBJ2-7, with D possibly matching TRBD2 (6 bases). CDR3 size: 16 residues. V was pared by 2 bases and J by 0 bases, with 14 bases between. Germline assignment: CDR1 SGHAT and CDR2 FQNNGV. The CDR3 loop is CASSLSGPIVSYEQYF. Written as DNA, the CDR3 is TGTGCCAGCAGCTTAAGCGGGCCGATTGTCTCCTACGAGCAGTACTTC.

The chain links TRBV5-1 to TRBJ1-6; a possible D gene is TRBD1 (5 bases). The CDR3 runs to 17 residues. V was clipped by 0 bases and J by 7 bases, with 17 bases between them. The germline V gene has CDR1 SGHRS and CDR2 YFSETQ. This CDR3 is CASSLAVDGTVNSPLHF. The CDR3 DNA is TGCGCCAGCAGCTTGGCGGTCGATGGGACGGTGAATTCACCCCTCCACTTT.

V usage is TRBV5-1 and J usage is TRBJ1-1; possible D gene TRBD1, 6 bases. CDR3 length equals 15 residues. Trimming removed 6 bases from V and 1 base from J, with 16 bases in between. Germline lookup yields CDR1 SGHRS and CDR2 YFSETQ. Here the CDR3 reads CASMIHDRQNTEAFF. The CDR3 DNA follows: TGCGCCAGCATGATCCACGACAGGCAGAACACTGAAGCTTTCTTT.

The chain combines TRBV27 with TRBJ2-7; 16 nucleotides line up with TRBD2. V lost 5 bases to trimming and J lost 1 base; unmatched junction nucleotides: 11. Germline values: CDR1 MNHEY, CDR2 SMNVEV (reference sequence). The CDR3 loop spans 19 amino acids. The CDR3 loop is CASSLRPGLAGGRSYEQYF. CDR3 nucleotide sequence: TGTGCCAGCAGTCTACGCCCGGGACTAGCGGGAGGGCGATCCTACGAGCAGTACTTC.

V gene TRBV5-6 combines with J gene TRBJ1-6; D is ambiguous. The CDR3 contains 15 residues. From germline, CDR1 is SGHDT and CDR2 YYEEEE. Trimming cost V 1 base and J 4 bases, with 9 bases left between them. This CDR3 reads CASSLMGLYNSPLHF. Here the CDR3 DNA reads TGTGCCAGCAGCTTGATGGGTCTTTATAATTCACCCCTCCACTTT.

This chain joins TRBV6-1 and TRBJ1-2, with D perhaps matching TRBD1 (6 bases). The CDR3 is 15 amino acids. Trimming removed 4 bases from V and 7 bases from J, with 19 bases in between. Germline V CDR1 and CDR2: MNHNS, SASEGT. As DNA, the CDR3 is TGTGCCAGCAGTGGGGGGGGGCCTCGCGGTCGTGGCTACACCTTC. Protein product: CASSGGGPRGRGYTF.

The chain has TRBV11-2 and TRBJ2-5; D remains unclear. The CDR3 covers 14 residues. Germline V gene data show CDR1 as SGHAT and CDR2 as FQNNGV. The V end was cut by 3 bases, the J end by 4 bases, with 12 bases between. This CDR3 is CASSFRAMGETQYF. The CDR3 bases are TGTGCCAGCAGCTTCCGAGCAATGGGAGAGACCCAGTACTTC.

This chain uses TRBV18 with TRBJ2-1, with D hard to call. Germline V gene lookup returns CDR1 KGHSH and CDR2 LQKENI. V was trimmed by 4 bases and J by 10 bases, leaving 11 bases between them. The CDR3 covers 12 residues. CDR3 sequence (DNA): TGTGCCAGCTCACTTCGGACGGTAGAGCAGTTCTTC. It translates to CASSLRTVEQFF.

This chain joins TRBV6-5 and TRBJ1-1; possibly TRBD1 for D (6 bases). The germline CDR1 and CDR2 sequences are MNHEY and SVGAGI. The CDR3 sequence is 13 residues long. V was pared by 6 bases and J by 8 bases, with 16 bases between. In nucleotides, the CDR3 is TGTGCCAGCAGCACCTTAGGGGGGTTAGAAGCTTTCTTT. As protein: CASSTLGGLEAFF.